This is a list of T cell receptor beta chains from one sample in a study of early T cells in non-severe SARS-CoV-2 infection. TCRdb passed the 5' RACE reads through MiXCR, listing each CDR3 protein once. Among 55,000 to 80,000 distinct CDR3 sequences, roughly 9% were seen once, and the ten largest hold around an eighth. The material was whole blood, obtained at baseline. The receptors here all came from an adult who was a healthcare worker with PCR-confirmed SARS-CoV-2 infection or an uninfected control (not recorded which). CDR3s leave out the opening cysteine and the closing phenylalanine or tryptophan. A D gene is named only where the DNA matches it firmly.

-	10	TRBV7-3	ASSSRMGEQY
TRBD1	14	TRBV7-8	ASSRRDRGNTGELF
-	12	TRBV29-1	SAHPTNEGTEAF
-	12	TRBV20-1	SARVPGGITEAF
TRBD1	10	TRBV6-2/TRBV6-3	ASLDRGHEQY
TRBD2	13	TRBV7-2	ASSWTSGSTDTQY
TRBD1	12	TRBV5-5	ASSGGGQGGEQY
-	11	TRBV7-9	ASSPSRDSPLH
-	13	TRBV6-1	ASTRLVTNTGELF
-	11	TRBV3-1	ASSSQGSGELF
-	15	TRBV12-3/TRBV12-4	ASSARPGPQSYNEQF
-	13	TRBV21-1	ASSSGLAGQHTQY
-	10	TRBV7-9	ASSFSTDTQY
-	11	TRBV7-3	ASSSKLNTEAF
-	14	TRBV27	ASSATLFYYNSPLH
-	12	TRBV7-2	ASSWGYFTDTQY
-	14	TRBV5-1	ASSPTGRVMNTEAF
TRBD2	13	TRBV2	ASSESGLGAGELF
TRBD1	13	TRBV5-1	ASSLAGTDNEKLF
-	9	TRBV27	ASRLGTEAF
-	11	TRBV10-3	AISGLATDTQY
-	10	TRBV29-1	SVDSANYGYT
TRBD2	20	TRBV3-1	ASSQSDKTTSVVLSNTGELF
-	13	TRBV4-1	ASSQAGSSYNEQF
-	10	TRBV12-5	ASGSGLSEQY
-	13	TRBV7-6	ASSPLRGYYNEQF
TRBD1	12	TRBV12-3/TRBV12-4	ASSRGQQNTEAF
-	13	TRBV5-1	ASSYVQGSHTEAF
-	10	TRBV20-1	SAARGNYGYT
-	11	TRBV10-3	AITREQGAIQY
-	12	TRBV12-3/TRBV12-4	ASSHWTDYNEQF
-	10	TRBV20-1	SARAPGSPLH
TRBD1	13	TRBV7-9	ASSSGQGEADTQY
-	16	TRBV7-6	ASSLELPGSSSYNEQF
TRBD2	14	TRBV18	ASSRLAPSSYNEQF
-	14	TRBV5-1	ASSLEGTGSGNTIY
-	10	TRBV10-2	ASSEYVGGYT
TRBD1	10	TRBV5-6	ASSLTGVEQY
TRBD1	14	TRBV11-2	ASSLETGTGFYEQY
-	12	TRBV19	ASRDSFSNQPQH
TRBD1	14	TRBV4-2	ASSQDWAGGPVGYS
-	11	TRBV15	ATSQLGAYEQY
-	13	TRBV7-6	ASSLEEGFRNTIY
-	11	TRBV21-1	ASSKRAEETQY
-	9	TRBV7-2	ASSPSYEQY
-	13	TRBV6-6	ASSPTTGRGEKLF
-	12	TRBV6-6	ASSYGGAPAGYT
TRBD2	14	TRBV6-2/TRBV6-3	ASSYRTSGRVDTQY
-	11	TRBV10-1	ASRTGLNTEAF
TRBD2	14	TRBV3-1	ASSQDERGRTYEQY
TRBD2	11	TRBV2	ASTRDSTSGTY
TRBD2	15	TRBV6-2/TRBV6-3	ASSRGLAGGYTGELF